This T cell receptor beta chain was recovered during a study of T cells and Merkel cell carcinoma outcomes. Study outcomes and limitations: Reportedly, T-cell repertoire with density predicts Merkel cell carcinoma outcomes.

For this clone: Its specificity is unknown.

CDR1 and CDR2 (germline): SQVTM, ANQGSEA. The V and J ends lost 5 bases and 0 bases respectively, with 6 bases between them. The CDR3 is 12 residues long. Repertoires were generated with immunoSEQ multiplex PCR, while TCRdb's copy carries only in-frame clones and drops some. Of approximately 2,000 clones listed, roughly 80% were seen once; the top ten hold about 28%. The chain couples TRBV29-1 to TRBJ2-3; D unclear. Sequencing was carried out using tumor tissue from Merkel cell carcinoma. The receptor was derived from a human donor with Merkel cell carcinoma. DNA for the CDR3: TGCAGCGTTCTTGCTAGCACAGATACGCAGTATTTT. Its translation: CSVLASTDTQYF.